The 24 T cell receptor beta chains below come from one sample, sequenced in a study of CD8 T cells in Susac syndrome. With random hexamers, roughly 0.5 to 1 ug RNA was reverse transcribed. TCRdb re-analysed the immunoSEQ multiplex PCR reads in MiXCR, keeping a single row per CDR3 protein. The sample holds about 140,000 distinct CDR3 sequences, 94% seen once. The sequenced sample consisted of CD8+ T cells from PBMCs. The receptors were gathered from a human donor in good health.

This chain connects TRBV7-8 to TRBJ1-4; TRBD1 matches 8 bases. The germline V gene encodes CDR1 SGHVS and CDR2 FQNEAQ. After removal of 5 bases from V and 3 bases from J, the junction contained 5 bases not matched to a gene. The length of the CDR3 is 15 residues. The CDR3, as DNA: TGTGCCAGCAGCCTACAGGGGGGGTCTAATGAAAAACTGTTTTTT. It encodes CASSLQGGSNEKLFF.

The V gene is TRBV27, the J gene TRBJ2-3, with 9 positions matching TRBD1. Germline V CDR1 and CDR2: MNHEY, SMNVEV (reference sequence). The ends lost 2 bases at V and 5 bases at J; junction bases unmatched: 5. The CDR3 has 15 amino acids. This CDR3 reads CASSLRDRVRDTQYF. The CDR3 nucleotides are TGTGCCAGCAGTTTAAGGGACAGGGTCAGAGATACGCAGTATTTT.

The V gene is TRBV7-9, the J gene TRBJ2-7; D uncertain. This CDR3 has 13 amino acids. Germline V gene sequence: CDR1 SEHNR, CDR2 FQNEAQ (reference sequence). The V gene lost 5 bases and the J gene lost 3 bases, with 11 bases spanning the gap. CDR3 in amino acids: CASSPEASYEQYF. The CDR3 nucleotides are TGTGCCAGCAGCCCAGAGGCCAGCTACGAGCAGTACTTC. Full variable domain (rest looked up from reference TRBV7-9 and TRBJ2-7): DTGVSQNPRHKITKRGQNVTFRCDPISEHNRLYWYRQTLGQGPEFLTYFQNEAQLEKSRLLSDRFSAERPKGSFSTLEIQRTEQGDSAMYLCASSPEASYEQYFGPGTRLTVT.

The rearrangement links TRBV15 to TRBJ2-7, with a tentative D call TRBD2 (6 bases). The CDR3 is made up of 14 amino acids. V lost 8 bases, J lost 2 bases, and 16 bases lay in between. Germline CDR1 LNHNV, CDR2 YYDKDF (reference sequence). In DNA, the CDR3 is TGTGCCACCTCACCACGGGCGGGGACCTACGAGCAGTACTTC. Protein product: CATSPRAGTYEQYF.

This clonotype was counted a single time. This rearrangement joins TRBV25-1 to TRBJ1-2; D possibly corresponds to TRBD1 (6 bases). The CDR3 spans 12 residues. V was pared by 4 bases and J by 6 bases, with 9 bases between. The germline V gene has CDR1 MGHDK and CDR2 SYGVNS. Here the CDR3 DNA reads TGTGCCAGCAGTGCTGGGGGCGATGGCTACACCTTC. This codes for CASSAGGDGYTF.

The V and J genes are TRBV29-1 and TRBJ2-1; D may correspond to TRBD1 or TRBD2 (7 bases each). Germline lookup yields CDR1 SQVTM and CDR2 ANQGSEA. V lost 1 base, J lost 9 bases, and 22 bases lay in between. The CDR3 has 16 residues. CDR3 in DNA: TGCAGCGTTGAAGTGGGGGGGACAGCCAATGTTGGTGAGCAGTTCTTC. The encoded protein is CSVEVGGTANVGEQFF.

V gene TRBV28 combines with J gene TRBJ2-1; 11 nucleotides align to TRBD2. Germline assignment: CDR1 MDHEN and CDR2 SYDVKM. The CDR3 sequence is 12 residues long. CDR3 region: CAAGTSGNEQFF. CDR3 DNA sequence: TGTGCAGCGGGGACTAGCGGTAATGAGCAGTTCTTC.

The chain joins TRBV5-1 to TRBJ1-1, with 7 bases identical to TRBD1. J was trimmed by 0 bases and V by 0 bases; bases with no gene match: 2. Germline V gene lookup returns CDR1 SGHRS and CDR2 YFSETQ. The CDR3 spans 15 residues. The CDR3 loop is CASSLETGLNTEAFF. The CDR3 DNA follows: TGCGCCAGCAGCTTGGAGACAGGGTTGAACACTGAAGCTTTCTTT.

This clonotype was seen once. The chain is built from TRBV29-1 and TRBJ1-2, with TRBD1 as a possible D gene (6 bases). CDR1 SQVTM and CDR2 ANQGSEA come from the germline V gene. CDR3 size: 11 residues. Trimming took off 7 bases at V and 6 bases at J, with 12 bases between the two ends. The chain's CDR3 is CSGITGNGYTF. The CDR3 bases are TGCAGCGGGATTACAGGGAATGGCTACACCTTC.

V gene TRBV7-2 combines with J gene TRBJ2-5; 8 bases fit TRBD2. V was clipped by 2 bases and J by 0 bases; unmatched bases: 11. Germline V gene lookup returns CDR1 SGHTA and CDR2 FQGNSA. There are 18 residues in the CDR3. The CDR3 coding sequence is TGTGCCAGCAGCTTATTGGGACTAGACTATACGTACCAAGAGACCCAGTACTTC. It translates to CASSLLGLDYTYQETQYF.

V and J are TRBV13 and TRBJ2-3; D is uncertain. From germline, CDR1 is PRHDT and CDR2 FYEKMQ (reference sequence). The CDR3 sequence is 14 residues long. Trimming removed 3 bases at V and 1 base at J, with 8 bases between. DNA for the CDR3: TGTGCCAGCAGCTTCACAGAGCGCACAGATACGCAGTATTTT. Amino acid sequence: CASSFTERTDTQYF.

The chain links TRBV20-1 to TRBJ2-7, with D perhaps being TRBD1 or TRBD2 (5 bases each). The CDR3 totals 12 residues. The germline V gene has CDR1 DFQATT and CDR2 SNEGSKA (reference sequence). V gave up 2 bases and J gave up 6 bases, with 11 bases separating them. The CDR3 DNA follows: TGCAGTGCTAGAACGAGGGGTACCGAGCAGTACTTC. Translated: CSARTRGTEQYF.

The chain carries TRBV4-3 and TRBJ2-1, with D hard to call. The CDR3 has 15 residues. Germline values: CDR1 LGHNA, CDR2 YSLEER. V was pared by 4 bases and J by 3 bases, with 13 bases between. The DNA of the CDR3 is TGCGCCAGCAGCCCCATGTGGCGAGACTACAATGAGCAGTTCTTC. The encoded protein is CASSPMWRDYNEQFF.

This chain connects TRBV20-1 to TRBJ1-2; D gene ambiguous. The V gene's germline CDR1 is DFQATT and CDR2 SNEGSKA (reference sequence). CDR3 length: 10 amino acids. Trimming took off 3 bases at V and 8 bases at J, with 7 bases between the two ends. CDR3 sequence reads: CSASTVGYTF. The CDR3 coding sequence is TGCAGTGCTAGTACCGTAGGCTACACCTTC.

J is TRBJ2-2 and V is TRBV9, with D perhaps matching TRBD1 (7 bases). This CDR3 is built from 16 residues. Trimming took 3 bases from V and 6 from J, leaving 18 bases between them. CDR1 and CDR2 (germline): SGDLS, YYNGEE. This chain's CDR3 is CASSATTGEEAGELFF. The CDR3 DNA follows: TGTGCCAGCAGCGCGACTACAGGGGAGGAGGCCGGGGAGCTGTTTTTT.

The chain uses TRBV7-9 and TRBJ2-7, with a weak D call TRBD2 (6 bases). Germline V gene sequence: CDR1 SEHNR, CDR2 FQNEAQ (reference sequence). The CDR3 length is 14 residues. V was clipped by 4 bases and J by 5 bases, with 15 bases between them. The CDR3 bases are TGTGCCAGCAGCTGGGGCGGGACCCCTGACGAGCAGTACTTC. Protein product: CASSWGGTPDEQYF. Full variable domain (remainder filled in from reference TRBV7-9 and TRBJ2-7): DTGVSQNPRHKITKRGQNVTFRCDPISEHNRLYWYRQTLGQGPEFLTYFQNEAQLEKSRLLSDRFSAERPKGSFSTLEIQRTEQGDSAMYLCASSWGGTPDEQYFGPGTRLTVT.

The chain employs TRBV23-1 and TRBJ2-5; possibly TRBD1 for D (6 bases). TRBV23-1 is noted as an ORF with a role that remains uncertain. V dropped 0 bases and J dropped 3 bases, with 11 bases sitting between them. The CDR3 loop spans 15 amino acids. DNA of the CDR3: TGCGCCAGCAGTCAATCGGGGACAAAGGAAGAGACCCAGTACTTC. This encodes CASSQSGTKEETQYF.

This clonotype has a single count. This chain connects TRBV28 to TRBJ2-7, with D perhaps assigned TRBD1 or TRBD2 (6 bases each). Looked up from germline, CDR1 is MDHEN and CDR2 is SYDVKM. Trimming pared 7 bases from V and 6 bases from J, leaving 25 bases between. The CDR3 has 16 amino acids. CDR3 bases: TGTGCCAGCAAACGTGGGGGCTCAAGCGTCGGGGGCGAGCAGTACTTC. The encoded protein is CASKRGGSSVGGEQYF.

The gene calls are TRBV27 and TRBJ2-5; D remains ambiguous. Deletions cut 5 bases from V and 0 bases from J, with 7 bases between. The CDR3 loop spans 13 amino acids. Per germline, CDR1 MNHEY and CDR2 SMNVEV (reference sequence). Written as DNA, the CDR3 is TGTGCCAGCAGTGTACAGTACCAAGAGACCCAGTACTTC. Protein product: CASSVQYQETQYF.

The V call is TRBV20-1, the J call TRBJ2-6, with D unresolved. The CDR3 has 14 residues. Germline V CDR1 and CDR2: DFQATT, SNEGSKA (reference sequence). Trimming pared 6 bases from V and 5 bases from J, leaving 14 bases between. The DNA for the CDR3 is TGCAGTGCCCACCACCTTGAAAGGGCCAACGTCCTGACTTTC. Translated: CSAHHLERANVLTF.

The genes are TRBV7-7 and TRBJ2-3; D possibly uses TRBD1 or TRBD2 (5 bases each). The CDR3 loop spans 15 amino acids. The germline CDR1 and CDR2 sequences are SSHAT and FNYEAQ (reference sequence). V shed 8 bases and J shed 0 bases, with 15 bases lying between them. CDR3 amino acids: CASAPGRFSTDTQYF. DNA of the CDR3: TGTGCCAGCGCGCCGGGACGCTTTAGCACAGATACGCAGTATTTT.

The chain combines TRBV13 with TRBJ2-7; D gene ambiguous. V shed 5 bases and J shed 3 bases, with 17 bases lying between them. The length of the CDR3 is 15 residues. CDR1 and CDR2 from the germline V gene are PRHDT and FYEKMQ (reference sequence). The CDR3 coding sequence is TGTGCCAGCAGCCCTGGCCCGGCAAATAGCTACGAGCAGTACTTC. Protein product: CASSPGPANSYEQYF.

This chain uses TRBV9 with TRBJ1-2; the D is unclear. The CDR3 is 15 amino acids. CDR1 SGDLS and CDR2 YYNGEE come from the germline V gene. The V end was cut by 3 bases, the J end by 6 bases, with 18 bases between. The CDR3 nucleotides read TGTGCCAGCAGCGGGGTGCGAGGGCGCCGTCATGGCTACACCTTC. Its protein is CASSGVRGRRHGYTF. Supplemented by reference TRBV9 and TRBJ1-2, the full variable domain reads DSGVTQTPKHLITATGQRVTLRCSPRSGDLSVYWYQQSLDQGLQFLIQYYNGEERAKGNILERFSAQQFPDLHSELNLSSLELGDSALYFCASSGVRGRRHGYTFGSGTRLTVV.

Details on this clonotype: The conserved final phenylalanine or tryptophan is absent from the CDR3, which likely points to a read error. V is TRBV29-1 and J is TRBJ2-3; D unclear. Germline V gene data show CDR1 as SQVTM and CDR2 as ANQGSEA. This CDR3 is 15 amino acids long. V lost 0 bases and J 2 bases, leaving 12 bases between the germline ends. The CDR3 reads CSVEDGVDFTDTQYL. CDR3 in DNA: TGCAGCGTTGAAGACGGAGTAGACTTCACAGATACGCAGTATCTT.